Below, 8 T cell receptor beta chains from the same sample are listed, as sequenced in a study of shared clonotypes between healthy human individuals. TCRdb keeps only in-frame clones here, not all; method: immunoSEQ multiplex PCR. The sample comprises about 2.3 million clones, about 90% of which are singletons, and 0.37% rests with the top ten. Material for sequencing was naive CD4+ T cells from PBMCs. This sample's subset: CD45RA+ positively selected. These TCRs come from a man aged 18 to 29 in good health. Some clones in this sample may be carry-over from other donors' samples.

This chain joins TRBV12-5 and TRBJ1-4; the D is unclear. Germline lookup yields CDR1 LGHNT and CDR2 FRNRAP. CDR3 length: 11 residues. Trimming stripped 8 bases from V and 0 bases from J, with 1 base between. CDR3 region: CASTTNEKLFF. The CDR3 DNA sequence: TGTGCTAGTACAACTAATGAAAAACTGTTTTTT.

The chain carries TRBV28 and TRBJ1-6; possibly TRBD1 for D (6 bases). Trimming pared 7 bases from V and 4 bases from J, leaving 11 bases between. CDR3 length: 14 residues. Looked up from germline, CDR1 is MDHEN and CDR2 is SYDVKM. CDR3 region: CASTRGPYNSPLHF. CDR3 bases: TGTGCCAGCACCAGGGGACCTTATAATTCACCCCTCCACTTT.

This chain uses TRBV2 with TRBJ2-7, with 8 bases lining up with TRBD1. V lost 7 bases to trimming and J lost 6 bases; unmatched junction nucleotides: 11. CDR3 size: 14 residues. Germline assignment: CDR1 SNHLY and CDR2 FYNNEI. The CDR3 loop is CASNQDRGIGEQYF. CDR3 sequence (DNA): TGTGCCAGCAACCAAGACAGGGGAATTGGCGAGCAGTACTTC.

This chain links TRBV7-8 with TRBJ2-3; D is perhaps TRBD2 (7 bases). Germline values: CDR1 SGHVS, CDR2 FQNEAQ. This CDR3 has 14 residues. V was cut by 8 bases and J by 4 bases, with 16 bases left in between. CDR3 sequence (DNA): TGTGCCAGCGGACCCCAGGGGAGGGCAGATACGCAGTATTTT. As protein: CASGPQGRADTQYF. The whole variable domain, filled in from reference TRBV7-8 and TRBJ2-3, reads GAGVSQSPRYKVAKRGQDVALRCDPISGHVSLFWYQQALGQGPEFLTYFQNEAQLDKSGLPSDRFFAERPEGSVSTLKIQRTQQEDSAVYLCASGPQGRADTQYFGPGTRLTVL.

In regard to this clone: This same CDR3 is encoded by further DNA sequences in the sample. The chain couples TRBV7-9 to TRBJ1-4, with D tentatively TRBD1 (5 bases). V was cut by 1 base and J by 7 bases, with 13 bases left in between. The CDR3 is made up of 15 amino acids. Germline V gene lookup returns CDR1 SEHNR and CDR2 FQNEAQ (reference sequence). CDR3 nucleotide sequence: TGTGCCAGCAGCTTAGTTAGGGGAGTCGGTGAAAAACTGTTTTTT. Residues: CASSLVRGVGEKLFF.

The chain uses TRBV9 and TRBJ1-1; 7 bases agree with TRBD1. The ends lost 0 bases at V and 1 base at J; junction bases unmatched: 6. This CDR3 has 16 residues. Germline loops: CDR1 SGDLS, CDR2 YYNGEE. CDR3 bases: TGTGCCAGCAGCGTAGGGGCAGGGGGACCGAACACTGAAGCTTTCTTT. Encoded protein: CASSVGAGGPNTEAFF.

The chain uses TRBV29-1 and TRBJ2-7; 8 bases map to TRBD1. The ends lost 6 bases at V and 3 bases at J; junction bases unmatched: 7. The CDR3 consists of 13 residues. CDR1 is SQVTM and CDR2 is ANQGSEA in the germline V gene. This CDR3 reads CSVGRQGNYEQYF. CDR3 nucleotide sequence: TGCAGCGTAGGGAGACAGGGGAACTACGAGCAGTACTTC.

The CDR3 protein is CASSQRDAWVETQYF. The DNA for the CDR3 is TGCGCCAGCAGCCAGAGGGACGCTTGGGTGGAGACCCAGTACTTC. This rearrangement joins TRBV4-3 to TRBJ2-5; D could derive from TRBD1 or TRBD2 (5 bases each). V lost 3 bases to trimming and J lost 5 bases, with 16 bases between them. Germline CDR1 reads LGHNA; CDR2 reads YSLEER. This CDR3 contains 15 residues.